This T cell receptor beta chain was retrieved from a study of memory CD4+ T cells and cytomegalovirus serostatus. About this clone: Its antigen is not identified.

The sort gate was single viable CD3+CD4+CD8-CD45RO+ cells for memory CD4+ T cells. Profiled with immunoSEQ multiplex PCR; TCRdb holds only in-frame clones, not every one. The table records about 25,000 clones, about 80% of them present only once. Study-wide findings and caveats: About 40% of the roughly 160 known CMV-associated TCRbeta sequences appeared in CD4+ memory. Median bootstrapped AUC for CMV status was about 0.94 originally, about 0.9 US-trained.

The CDR3 runs 13 residues. V lost 1 base, J lost 6 bases, and 8 bases lay in between. Germline CDR1 is SEHNR and CDR2 is FQNEAQ (reference sequence). The gene calls are TRBV7-9 and TRBJ2-3; TRBD2 might be the D (6 bases). The sequence derives from an adult in good health and CMV-seronegative. Sequenced material: memory CD4+ T cells from blood. The DNA of the CDR3 is TGTGCCAGCAGCTTAGGCGGGGCGGATACGCAGTATTTT. Its translation is CASSLGGADTQYF.